The 20 T cell receptor beta chains presented below share a single source sample, sequenced in a study of cytomegalovirus exposure and HLA in healthy donors. PCR primers comprised 60 Vbeta and 13 Jbeta primers. This table comes from immunoSEQ multiplex PCR, and its TCRdb copy is limited to in-frame clones, with some not included. The sample includes 150,000 to 200,000 clones, 77% of them seen just once. The specimen sequenced was PBMCs. Receptors originate from a young man in good health and CMV-seronegative.

This clone was detected a few times. The chain joins TRBV2 to TRBJ1-1, with 8 bases matching TRBD1. Per germline, CDR1 SNHLY and CDR2 FYNNEI. The CDR3 extends over 13 amino acids. V was clipped by 9 bases and J by 1 base; unmatched bases: 4. CDR3 sequence (DNA): TGTGCCAGTGACAGGGGAACGAACACTGAAGCTTTCTTT. It translates to CASDRGTNTEAFF. Full variable domain (outside the CDR3, taken from reference TRBV2 and TRBJ1-1): EPEVTQTPSHQVTQMGQEVILRCVPISNHLYFYWYRQILGQKVEFLVSFYNNEISEKSEIFDDQFSVERPDGSNFTLKIRSTKLEDSAMYFCASDRGTNTEAFFGQGTRLTVV.

This sequence joins TRBV5-6 and TRBJ1-1, with D tentatively TRBD1 (6 bases). V was clipped by 0 bases and J by 6 bases, with 15 bases between them. The CDR3 totals 15 residues. Per germline, CDR1 SGHDT and CDR2 YYEEEE. The CDR3 coding sequence is TGTGCCAGCAGCTTGGCCTCTGGGGGGGCTTCTGAAGCTTTCTTT. It translates to CASSLASGGASEAFF.

This clone was detected once. The genes are TRBV6-1 and TRBJ2-7; D call uncertain. The germline V and J ends were trimmed by 0 bases and 0 bases, with 9 bases remaining between them. CDR3 length: 15 residues. Looked up from germline, CDR1 is MNHNS and CDR2 is SASEGT. The CDR3 nucleotides read TGTGCCAGCAGTGAAGCGCTAACAGCCTCCTACGAGCAGTACTTC. It is translated as CASSEALTASYEQYF.

The chain couples TRBV9 to TRBJ2-6, with D perhaps TRBD1 (6 bases). Trimming left V 3 bases short and J 0 bases short, with 13 bases between. The CDR3 runs to 17 residues. The germline CDR1 and CDR2 sequences are SGDLS and YYNGEE. This CDR3 reads CASSALQGSSGANVLTF. In DNA form, the CDR3 reads TGTGCCAGCAGCGCCCTACAGGGATCCTCTGGGGCCAACGTCCTGACTTTC.

The genes are TRBV5-1 and TRBJ2-4; tentative D call: TRBD2 (5 bases). Germline lookup yields CDR1 SGHRS and CDR2 YFSETQ. V shed 1 base and J shed 6 bases, with 14 bases lying between them. CDR3 length: 15 amino acids. The CDR3 region is CASSLREPLVNIQYF. The CDR3 DNA follows: TGCGCCAGCAGCTTGAGGGAGCCTTTGGTAAACATTCAGTACTTC.

The V and J genes are TRBV5-1 and TRBJ1-2; 9 bases match TRBD1. The ends lost 3 bases at V and 8 bases at J; junction bases unmatched: 8. The CDR3 totals 14 residues. Per the germline V gene, CDR1 is SGHRS and CDR2 is YFSETQ. The CDR3 loop is CASSSGQGIGGYTF. In DNA, the CDR3 is TGCGCCAGCAGCTCCGGACAGGGGATCGGGGGCTACACCTTC.

The chain has TRBV23-1 and TRBJ2-1; the D is unclear. TRBV23-1 is identified as an open reading frame with a role that is uncertain. The CDR3 has 13 residues. V lost 7 bases to trimming and J lost 5 bases, with 12 bases between them. CDR3: CASNVQFHNEQFF. CDR3 nucleotides: TGCGCCAGCAATGTACAGTTCCACAATGAGCAGTTCTTC.

The chain combines TRBV5-6 with TRBJ2-5, with TRBD1 matching 8 bases. The germline V gene encodes CDR1 SGHDT and CDR2 YYEEEE. V was pared by 4 bases and J by 4 bases, with 9 bases of the junction left unmatched. The CDR3 extends over 15 amino acids. The CDR3 DNA follows: TGTGCCAGCAGCCCGACAGGGGCGGTTCCAGAGACCCAGTACTTC. Encoded protein: CASSPTGAVPETQYF.

The chain recombines TRBV15 with TRBJ1-2; D may be TRBD1 (5 bases). The CDR3 consists of 15 residues. V was shortened by 1 base and J by 1 base, with 10 bases between the two germline ends. Germline lookup yields CDR1 LNHNV and CDR2 YYDKDF (reference sequence). This chain's CDR3 is CATSRAAGLNYGYTF. The CDR3 DNA reads as TGTGCCACCAGCAGAGCTGCAGGGCTTAACTATGGCTACACCTTC.

This clone was seen only once. This chain joins TRBV30 and TRBJ1-5; 7 positions agree with TRBD1. The CDR3 extends over 14 amino acids. The germline gives CDR1 GTSNPN, CDR2 SVGIG (reference sequence). After removal of 0 bases from V and 4 bases from J, the junction contained 3 bases not matched to a gene. CDR3 nucleotides: TGTGCCTGGAGTGTGACAGGGAATAATCAGCCCCAGCATTTT. Encoded protein: CAWSVTGNNQPQHF.

The chain links TRBV18 to TRBJ2-1; 12 positions agree with TRBD2. This CDR3 spans 16 amino acids. Germline lookup yields CDR1 KGHSH and CDR2 LQKENI. Trimming at V came to 3 bases and at J to 5 bases, leaving 5 bases not matched to a gene. The CDR3 loop is CASSPGLAGRNNEQFF. Written as DNA, the CDR3 is TGTGCCAGCTCACCCGGACTAGCGGGACGGAACAATGAGCAGTTCTTC.

This clone was picked up a small number of times. This rearrangement joins TRBV29-1 to TRBJ2-1, with a possible D match to TRBD2 (7 bases). V was shortened by 8 bases and J by 12 bases, with 23 bases between the two germline ends. Looked up from germline, CDR1 is SQVTM and CDR2 is ANQGSEA. The length of the CDR3 is 13 residues. CDR3 loop: CSLGGAGEDGQFF. In DNA form, the CDR3 reads TGCAGCCTAGGGGGGGCGGGGGAGGATGGGCAGTTCTTC.

The chain carries TRBV30 and TRBJ2-7; TRBD2 matches at 11 bases. The V and J ends lost 4 bases and 2 bases, in that order; junction bases with no gene match: 4. From germline, CDR1 is GTSNPN and CDR2 SVGIG (reference sequence). This CDR3 contains 14 residues. The CDR3 spells CAWKTSGSTYEQYF. CDR3 sequence (DNA): TGTGCCTGGAAAACTAGCGGGAGCACCTACGAGCAGTACTTC.

Concerning this clone itself: Additional DNA sequences in this sample encode the identical CDR3. The chain recombines TRBV5-1 with TRBJ2-7; 8 positions match TRBD2. V lost 0 bases, J lost 0 bases, and 5 bases stayed unmatched. Germline lookup yields CDR1 SGHRS and CDR2 YFSETQ. CDR3 length: 16 amino acids. CDR3 bases: TGCGCCAGCAGCTTGGCCGGGGGGGGTAGCTCCTACGAGCAGTACTTC. Protein product: CASSLAGGGSSYEQYF.

The sample holds a few counts of this clone. The chain carries TRBV30 and TRBJ2-2; D unclear. This CDR3 has 16 amino acids. Germline V gene data show CDR1 as GTSNPN and CDR2 as SVGIG (reference sequence). The ends were cut back, 3 bases at V and 1 base at J, with 15 bases in the middle. This chain's CDR3 is CAWRSRSQMNTGELFF. The CDR3 nucleotides are TGTGCCTGGAGGTCCCGAAGTCAGATGAACACCGGGGAGCTGTTTTTT. Full variable domain (missing parts from reference TRBV30 and TRBJ2-2): SQTIHQWPATLVQPVGSPLSLECTVEGTSNPNLYWYRQAAGRGLQLLFYSVGIGQISSEVPQNLSASRPQDRQFILSSKKLLLSDSGFYLCAWRSRSQMNTGELFFGEGSRLTVL.

V gene TRBV7-2 combines with J gene TRBJ2-7, with 14 bases aligning to TRBD2. This CDR3 has 15 amino acids. The V segment lost 4 bases and the J segment 4 bases; nucleotides outside the gene matches: 3. CDR1 and CDR2 (germline): SGHTA, FQGNSA. For the CDR3, the DNA is TGTGCCAGCAGCTCCGGACTAGCGGGAGGATACGAGCAGTACTTC. Amino acid sequence: CASSSGLAGGYEQYF.

This chain joins TRBV2 and TRBJ2-7; D is undetermined. The DNA end is more similar to TRBJ2-1, so the J call may be wrong. The CDR3 is 15 amino acids. In germline, CDR1 is SNHLY, CDR2 FYNNEI. CDR3 residues: CASKSSVLSYNEQFF. In DNA form, the CDR3 reads TGTGCCAGCAAATCCAGCGTACTCTCCTACAATGAGCAGTTCTTC.

The chain is built from TRBV18 and TRBJ2-7; D possibly corresponds to TRBD1 (6 bases). The CDR3 contains 15 residues. Germline CDR1 and CDR2: KGHSH and LQKENI. V was trimmed by 4 bases and J by 2 bases, leaving 15 bases between them. The CDR3 DNA follows: TGTGCCAGCTCACTCGCCCGGGACACAGCCTACGAGCAGTACTTC. This encodes CASSLARDTAYEQYF.

The CDR3 sequence: CASSTLGGDTQYF. CDR3 nucleotides: TGCGCCAGCAGTACGCTCGGGGGAGATACGCAGTATTTT. The rearrangement joins TRBV10-2 to TRBJ2-3, with D possibly matching TRBD2 (6 bases). This CDR3 has 13 residues. The germline V and J ends were trimmed by 5 bases and 5 bases, with 11 bases remaining between them. The germline V gene has CDR1 WSHSY and CDR2 SAAADI.

V usage is TRBV4-3 and J usage is TRBJ1-2, with 7 nucleotides matching TRBD1. This CDR3 has 14 residues. Germline V gene data show CDR1 as LGHNA and CDR2 as YSLEER. Trimming removed 4 bases from V and 4 bases from J; junction bases left unmatched: 6. The chain's CDR3 is CASSPGGIGYGYTF. The CDR3 region has the DNA TGCGCCAGCAGCCCAGGGGGAATCGGCTATGGCTACACCTTC.